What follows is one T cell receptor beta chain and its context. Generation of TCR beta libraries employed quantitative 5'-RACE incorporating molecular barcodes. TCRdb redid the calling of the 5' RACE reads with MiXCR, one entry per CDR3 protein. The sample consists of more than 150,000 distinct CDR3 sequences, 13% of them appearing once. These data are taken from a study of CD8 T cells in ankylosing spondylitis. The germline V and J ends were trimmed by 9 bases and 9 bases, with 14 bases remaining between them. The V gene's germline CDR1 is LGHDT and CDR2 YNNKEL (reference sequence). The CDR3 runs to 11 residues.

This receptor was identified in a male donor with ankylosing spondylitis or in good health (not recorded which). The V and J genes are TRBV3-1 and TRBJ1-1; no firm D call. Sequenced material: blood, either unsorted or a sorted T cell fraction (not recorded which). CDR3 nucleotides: TGTGCCAGTACTATAGGGCCTCAAGCTTTCTTT. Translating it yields CASTIGPQAFF.